What follows describes a single T cell receptor beta chain. What it binds is unknown. This record belongs to a study of CD8+CD57+ T cells in acquired aplastic anemia. Study at large: 3.2 ug was the average amount of DNA from sorted CD4+ and CD8+ cells. Study outcomes and limitations: Patients and controls turned out to have around 29 CD8+ CDR3 sequences in common.

Patients who underwent sequencing had shown CD8+CD57+ cell expansion by flow cytometry. In all patients, the disease was severe acquired aplastic anemia. TCR beta VDJ combinations and CDR3 sequences were profiled from genomic DNA. TCRdb ran MiXCR on the reads and lists one entry per CDR3 protein. This repertoire shows about 180,000 distinct CDR3 sequences, 48% found once; its top ten account for 10% to 15%. Specimen: sorted CD4+, CD8+, or CD8+CD57+ T cells (not recorded which) from PBMCs. The clonotype comes from a human donor with aplastic anemia.

The DNA of the CDR3 is TGTGCCAGCAACCCTCCCCTGGCAGCAGATAATGAAAAACTGTTTTTT. Its translation is CASNPPLAADNEKLFF. The chain uses TRBV6-1 and TRBJ1-4; no clear D. Trimming removed 7 bases at V and 4 bases at J, with 19 bases between. This CDR3 has 16 residues. CDR1 is MNHNS, CDR2 SASEGT, per germline.